These 3 T cell receptor beta chains share one sample of origin, sequenced in a study of neurological immune-mediated disorders. One entry per CDR3 protein, called by TCRdb with MiXCR from the 5' RACE reads. This sample yields 20,000 to 30,000 distinct CDR3 sequences, of which roughly an eighth are seen a single time; around 13% belongs to the top ten. The sequenced material came from PBMCs. The receptors here all came from a woman aged 60 to 75 with HTLV-1-associated myelopathy (HAM/TSP).

V usage is TRBV19 and J usage is TRBJ1-1; D unclear. CDR3 size: 14 residues. V was pared by 7 bases and J by 0 bases, with 12 bases between. Germline V lookup: CDR1 LNHDA, CDR2 SQIVND (reference sequence). As DNA, the CDR3 is TGTGCCAGTAACGGACCGGGTATGAACACTGAAGCTTTCTTT. Protein: CASNGPGMNTEAFF.

This clonotype was seen ten or more times. As DNA, the CDR3 is TGCAGTGCTGTCGTTTTGTCTAGCGGGCAATCCTACAATGAGCAGTTCTTC. Protein product: CSAVVLSSGQSYNEQFF. The chain is built from TRBV20-1 and TRBJ2-1, with 8 positions matching TRBD2. Germline V gene sequence: CDR1 DFQATT, CDR2 SNEGSKA (reference sequence). The CDR3 totals 17 residues. J gave up 1 base and V 5 bases, and 13 bases lay outside the gene matches.

This clonotype was seen ten or more times. The rearrangement links TRBV6-5 to TRBJ2-2; no firm D call. Deletions cut 4 bases from V and 2 bases from J, with 8 bases between. The CDR3 consists of 14 residues. Germline CDR1 MNHEY, CDR2 SVGAGI. CDR3 loop: CASSSDRNTGELFF. CDR3 coding DNA: TGTGCCAGCAGTTCCGACCGAAACACCGGGGAGCTGTTTTTT.